Described below is a single T cell receptor beta chain sequence and its context. Its antigen is not identified. The same CDR3 is also encoded by other DNA sequences in this sample. The data were obtained in a study of T cell responses to AZD1222 COVID-19 vaccine. The CDR3 sequence is 14 residues long. Germline assignment: CDR1 ENHRY and CDR2 SYGVKD. With 4 bases clipped from V and 7 bases from J, the junction kept 4 bases outside the gene matches. Study-wide points: The donor cohort was predominantly white British with a female majority, and clonal diversity may have been underestimated. Baseline testing showed seropositivity in only a handful of AZD1222 recipients.

TCRdb's table, derived via immunoSEQ multiplex PCR, lists solely in-frame clones and lacks some. The data hold some 70,000 clones, with roughly 80% observed a single time. The chain recombines TRBV10-3 with TRBJ2-1; 10 nucleotides agree with TRBD2. The clonotype originates from an adult who received the AZD1222 COVID-19 vaccine. The input for sequencing was peripheral blood, taken 28 days after the second AZD1222 dose. CDR3: CAISASGGGNEQFF. Written as DNA, the CDR3 is TGTGCCATCAGTGCTAGCGGGGGTGGGAATGAGCAGTTCTTC.